Shown below are 27 T cell receptor beta chains from a single sample sequenced in a study of blood T cell repertoires in COVID-19. Sequencing was performed with immunoSEQ multiplex PCR; in TCRdb, only in-frame clones are kept and a portion is missing. The sample has around 56,000 clones, around 80% seen once. The sequencing sample was made of peripheral blood. The receptor set was obtained from a man in his fifties or sixties with acute or convalescent COVID-19.

The rearrangement joins TRBV2 to TRBJ2-4; D may be TRBD1 (5 bases). Germline V CDR1 and CDR2: SNHLY, FYNNEI. Trimming stripped 9 bases from V and 1 base from J, with 13 bases between. This CDR3 spans 14 amino acids. This chain's CDR3 is CARQAKLAKNIQYF. The CDR3 nucleotides read TGTGCCAGACAGGCGAAACTGGCCAAAAACATTCAGTACTTC.

The chain combines TRBV18 with TRBJ2-3, with 15 bases matching TRBD2. The germline CDR1 and CDR2 sequences are KGHSH and LQKENI. The CDR3 is 17 residues long. V shed 5 bases, J shed 3 bases, and the junction held 6 bases outside the gene matches. This CDR3 reads CASSTRTSGGATDTQYF. DNA of the CDR3: TGTGCCAGCTCAACACGGACTAGCGGGGGGGCGACAGATACGCAGTATTTT.

J is TRBJ1-1 and V is TRBV15; maybe TRBD1 (6 bases). The CDR3 loop spans 15 amino acids. Germline V CDR1 and CDR2: LNHNV, YYDKDF (reference sequence). Trimming removed 2 bases at V and 2 bases at J, with 12 bases between. The CDR3 loop is CATSRPGTPNTEAFF. CDR3 in DNA: TGTGCCACCAGCAGACCCGGGACACCAAACACTGAAGCTTTCTTT.

The chain combines TRBV12-5 with TRBJ2-5, with 10 bases matching TRBD2. This CDR3 is 15 amino acids long. Germline V gene lookup returns CDR1 LGHNT and CDR2 FRNRAP. J lost 2 bases, V lost 5 bases, and 5 bases had no gene match. This CDR3 reads CASGPGLAEQETQYF. The CDR3 DNA is TGTGCTAGTGGTCCTGGACTAGCGGAACAAGAGACCCAGTACTTC.

The rearrangement links TRBV11-2 to TRBJ1-6; 7 positions agree with TRBD1. The CDR3 loop spans 14 amino acids. J lost 10 bases, V lost 8 bases, and 11 bases had no gene match. Germline CDR1 is SGHAT and CDR2 is FQNNGV. Written as DNA, the CDR3 is TGTGCCAGCCAGCTTACAGGGGCGGAATCACCCCTCCACTTT. Its protein is CASQLTGAESPLHF.

The V and J genes are TRBV19 and TRBJ1-6; possibly TRBD1 for D (6 bases). This CDR3 spans 14 amino acids. Between the trimmed V and J ends, which lost 3 bases and 5 bases, there was a span of 8 bases. Looked up from germline, CDR1 is LNHDA and CDR2 is SQIVND (reference sequence). The DNA for the CDR3 is TGTGCCAGTAGTATCCAGGGGAATAATTCACCCCTCCACTTT. The encoded protein is CASSIQGNNSPLHF.

The V call is TRBV14, the J call TRBJ2-2; D perhaps matches TRBD1 (6 bases). V gave up 3 bases and J gave up 7 bases, with 15 bases separating them. Per the germline V gene, CDR1 is SGHDN and CDR2 is FVKESK. The CDR3 is 15 amino acids. The CDR3 spells CASSQTTAQGGELFF. The CDR3 DNA is TGTGCCAGCAGCCAGACGACAGCACAGGGCGGGGAGCTGTTTTTT.

The chain uses TRBV18 and TRBJ1-6, with 7 nucleotides matching TRBD1. Germline lookup yields CDR1 KGHSH and CDR2 LQKENI. Trimming took 1 base from V and 14 from J; bases not matched to a gene: 2. This CDR3 has 12 residues. The CDR3 region has the DNA TGTGCCAGCTCACCACAGGGGGCCGCCCTCCACTTT. This sequence encodes CASSPQGAALHF.

V gene TRBV5-1 combines with J gene TRBJ2-1; D possibly corresponds to TRBD2 (6 bases). CDR1 is SGHRS, CDR2 YFSETQ, per germline. V lost 0 bases and J 2 bases, leaving 15 bases between the germline ends. CDR3 length: 17 amino acids. CDR3 loop: CASSLAVGGTTYNEQFF. The DNA of the CDR3 is TGCGCCAGCAGCTTGGCTGTCGGCGGGACGACCTACAATGAGCAGTTCTTC.

The chain combines TRBV7-9 with TRBJ2-3; no clear D gene. Germline loops: CDR1 SEHNR, CDR2 FQNEAQ (reference sequence). CDR3 size: 14 residues. Trimming cost V 2 bases and J 6 bases, with 12 bases left between them. For the CDR3, the DNA is TGTGCCAGCAGCTTACCAAGGAGCTGGGATACGCAGTATTTT. This encodes CASSLPRSWDTQYF.

A single count supports this clone. This chain links TRBV3-1 (or the pseudogene TRBV3-2) with TRBJ1-3; TRBD1 might be the D (5 bases). The CDR3 consists of 15 residues. Between the trimmed V and J ends, which lost 3 bases and 2 bases, there was a span of 11 bases. The germline gives CDR1 LGHDT, CDR2 YNNKEL (reference sequence). The CDR3 region has the DNA TGTGCCAGCAGCCAGGGGGGTAGGGCTGGAAACACCATATATTTT. Its protein is CASSQGGRAGNTIYF.

This chain uses TRBV7-8 with TRBJ2-7; D may be TRBD2 (5 bases). The V gene's germline CDR1 is SGHVS and CDR2 FQNEAQ. The CDR3 runs to 13 residues. V was trimmed by 4 bases and J by 3 bases, leaving 10 bases between them. In nucleotides, the CDR3 is TGTGCCAGCAGCTCCCGGACTCACTACGAGCAGTACTTC. Residues: CASSSRTHYEQYF.

The chain has TRBV18 and TRBJ2-5, with 9 bases aligning to TRBD1. This CDR3 has 17 residues. V shed 3 bases, J shed 5 bases, and the junction held 13 bases outside the gene matches. Germline V gene data show CDR1 as KGHSH and CDR2 as LQKENI. The CDR3 sequence: CASSPTPGTGPGETQYF. CDR3 nucleotides: TGTGCCAGCTCACCCACCCCCGGGACAGGGCCGGGGGAGACCCAGTACTTC. Supplemented by reference TRBV18 and TRBJ2-5, the full variable domain reads NAGVMQNPRHLVRRRGQEARLRCSPMKGHSHVYWYRQLPEEGLKFMVYLQKENIIDESGMPKERFSAEFPKEGPSILRIQQVVRGDSAAYFCASSPTPGTGPGETQYFGPGTRLLVL.

The rearrangement links TRBV7-9 to TRBJ2-7; TRBD1 agrees at 7 bases. The CDR3 sequence is 16 residues long. Germline assignment: CDR1 SEHNR and CDR2 FQNEAQ (reference sequence). After removal of 1 base from V and 3 bases from J, the junction contained 9 bases not matched to a gene. The CDR3 loop is CASSLVRGDRDYEQYF. DNA of the CDR3: TGTGCCAGCAGCTTAGTGAGAGGAGACAGGGACTACGAGCAGTACTTC.

This chain connects TRBV5-1 to TRBJ2-7, with TRBD2 identical over 8 bases. J was trimmed by 2 bases and V by 4 bases; bases with no gene match: 8. Per germline, CDR1 SGHRS and CDR2 YFSETQ. This CDR3 comprises 15 residues. This CDR3 is CASSPSAGAPYEQYF. The CDR3 DNA reads as TGCGCCAGCAGCCCGTCAGCGGGAGCCCCCTACGAGCAGTACTTC.

This chain links TRBV7-2 with TRBJ2-7; 8 bases align to TRBD2. The germline gives CDR1 SGHTA, CDR2 FQGNSA. The CDR3 is 15 residues long. The V segment lost 5 bases and the J segment 3 bases; nucleotides outside the gene matches: 9. The CDR3 coding sequence is TGTGCCAGCAGCACCGACACTAGCGGATACTACGAGCAGTACTTC. Its translation is CASSTDTSGYYEQYF.

The chain is built from TRBV6-2 or TRBV6-3 and TRBJ2-7, with TRBD2 matching over 10 bases. Germline V gene data show CDR1 as MNHEY and CDR2 as SVGEGT. The CDR3 runs to 14 residues. V gave up 4 bases and J gave up 2 bases; unmatched junction bases: 2. This CDR3 reads CASSLLAGAYEQYF. CDR3 nucleotides: TGTGCCAGCAGTTTGCTAGCGGGGGCCTACGAGCAGTACTTC.

The chain carries TRBV7-8 and TRBJ1-2, with 8 bases lining up with TRBD1. From germline, CDR1 is SGHVS and CDR2 FQNEAQ. With 5 bases clipped from V and 5 bases from J, the junction kept 7 bases outside the gene matches. This CDR3 region has 14 residues. This CDR3 reads CASSPSRTGYGYTF. CDR3 in DNA: TGTGCCAGCAGCCCATCGCGGACAGGGTATGGCTACACCTTC. The full variable domain, in which reference TRBV7-8 and TRBJ1-2 provide the parts outside the CDR3, is GAGVSQSPRYKVAKRGQDVALRCDPISGHVSLFWYQQALGQGPEFLTYFQNEAQLDKSGLPSDRFFAERPEGSVSTLKIQRTQQEDSAVYLCASSPSRTGYGYTFGSGTRLTVV.

The chain joins TRBV21-1 to TRBJ2-1; TRBD1, as called in the table, went unchecked against the DNA. TRBV21-1 represents a pseudogene. The CDR3 has 16 residues. CDR3 nucleotide sequence: TGTGCCAGCAGCAACATGGGCCGCTCTGCCCCCAATGAGCAGTTCTTC. It codes for CASSNMGRSAPNEQFF.

The rearrangement uses TRBV19 and TRBJ1-3, with TRBD1 matching 11 bases. The CDR3 consists of 19 residues. Looked up from germline, CDR1 is LNHDA and CDR2 is SQIVND (reference sequence). Trimming took 6 bases from V and 5 from J; bases not matched to a gene: 18. The CDR3 region has the DNA TGTGCCAGTAGGAGAATGCGGACAGGGGGCGAGGCGGACCGAAACACCATATATTTT. This translates into CASRRMRTGGEADRNTIYF. Looking up the rest from reference TRBV19 and TRBJ1-3 gives the full variable domain: DGGITQSPKYLFRKEGQNVTLSCEQNLNHDAMYWYRQDPGQGLRLIYYSQIVNDFQKGDIAEGYSVSREKKESFPLTVTSAQKNPTAFYLCASRRMRTGGEADRNTIYFGEGSWLTVV.

This rearrangement joins TRBV19 to TRBJ2-2; 9 nucleotides line up with TRBD1. V shed 7 bases, J shed 1 base, and the junction held 4 bases outside the gene matches. The germline V gene encodes CDR1 LNHDA and CDR2 SQIVND (reference sequence). The CDR3 runs to 15 residues. CDR3 residues: CASTGTGLNTGELFF. CDR3 in DNA: TGTGCCAGTACGGGGACAGGGTTGAACACCGGGGAGCTGTTTTTT.

The V call is TRBV5-4, the J call TRBJ2-1; a weak D match, TRBD2 (6 bases). V was cut by 3 bases and J by 0 bases, with 13 bases left in between. The germline V gene has CDR1 SGHNT and CDR2 YYREEE (reference sequence). The length of the CDR3 is 16 residues. CDR3 coding DNA: TGTGCCAGCAGCTCTACGGGAGCGGGCTCCTACAATGAGCAGTTCTTC. Its protein is CASSSTGAGSYNEQFF.

The chain links TRBV14 to TRBJ2-3; 8 nucleotides match TRBD2. Germline CDR1 reads SGHDN; CDR2 reads FVKESK. V shed 5 bases, J shed 5 bases, and the junction held 6 bases outside the gene matches. The length of the CDR3 is 14 residues. CDR3 in DNA: TGTGCCAGCAGCGACGGGGGGGCCGGAGATACGCAGTATTTT. Amino acids: CASSDGGAGDTQYF.

The genes are TRBV5-4 and TRBJ1-6; D perhaps matches TRBD1 (6 bases). Between the trimmed V and J ends, which lost 4 bases and 4 bases, there was a span of 12 bases. There are 15 residues in the CDR3. Germline CDR1 reads SGHNT; CDR2 reads YYREEE (reference sequence). This CDR3 reads CASSADRLYNSPLHF. The CDR3 coding sequence is TGTGCCAGCAGCGCGGACAGACTTTATAATTCACCCCTCCACTTT.

The CDR3 sequence: CASSLSGIYTGELFF. The CDR3, as DNA: TGTGCCAGCAGCTTGAGCGGAATCTACACCGGGGAGCTGTTTTTT. This chain joins TRBV13 and TRBJ2-2; D perhaps matches TRBD2 (5 bases). The CDR3 runs to 15 residues. V was clipped by 3 bases and J by 3 bases, with 11 bases between them. Per the germline V gene, CDR1 is PRHDT and CDR2 is FYEKMQ (reference sequence).

The J gene is TRBJ2-5, the V gene TRBV4-2, with TRBD2 identical over 9 bases. Losses at the gene ends were 1 base for V and 5 bases for J; bases not matched to a gene: 5. Germline V gene sequence: CDR1 LGHNA, CDR2 YNFKEQ. This CDR3 is 15 amino acids long. CDR3 region: CASSQAGGGAETQYF. CDR3 sequence (DNA): TGTGCCAGCAGCCAAGCGGGCGGGGGGGCGGAGACCCAGTACTTC.

The rearrangement joins TRBV24-1 to TRBJ1-2; D gene ambiguous. Germline values: CDR1 KGHDR, CDR2 SFDVKD. Trimming shortened V by 4 bases and J by 4 bases, and 3 bases separated the two germline ends. There are 11 residues in the CDR3. The CDR3 reads CATSDGYGYTF. CDR3 coding DNA: TGTGCCACCAGTGACGGCTATGGCTACACCTTC.